Listed below are T cell receptor beta chains from one sample, sequenced in a study of blood T cell repertoires in COVID-19. Only in-frame clones appear in the TCRdb table, and some are missing; sequencing was by immunoSEQ multiplex PCR. The sample yields 39,000 or so clones, around 80% seen once. Sequenced material: peripheral blood. Receptors originate from a man aged 55 to 70 in a cohort sampled during active COVID-19. Both conserved end residues are part of each CDR3. D genes are given only for firm matches. Part of the rows lack a size; the others show once, few, many or a class for expanded clones.

abundance,j_gene,v_gene,d_gene,CDR3nt,CDR3aa
-,TRBJ1-2,TRBV12-3/TRBV12-4,-,TGTGCCAGCAGTTTGTCACAGGGTAATGGCTACACCTTC,CASSLSQGNGYTF
-,TRBJ2-1,TRBV11-3,TRBD2,TGTGCCAGCAGCCTTCCCCCCTATAGCGGGGGATCGGGCAATGAGCAGTTCTTC,CASSLPPYSGGSGNEQFF
-,TRBJ2-2,TRBV7-2,-,TGTGCCAGCAGCTTAGGACTCAGACTGAACACCGGGGAGCTGTTTTTT,CASSLGLRLNTGELFF
-,TRBJ1-1,TRBV2,-,TGTGCCAGCAATGGGGGCCTGAACACTGAAGCTTTCTTT,CASNGGLNTEAFF
-,TRBJ2-1,TRBV9,TRBD2,TGTGCCAGCAGCTCCCACGGGACTAGCGCTAACAATGAGCAGTTCTTC,CASSSHGTSANNEQFF
-,TRBJ1-1,TRBV18,-,TGTGCCAGCTCACCGAGAACAGGGAGGGGAACTGAAGCTTTCTTT,CASSPRTGRGTEAFF
-,TRBJ2-1,TRBV29-1,TRBD2,TGCAGCACAGGGACTAGCGGGAGTTGGGGCTCCTACAATGAGCAGTTCTTC,CSTGTSGSWGSYNEQFF
few,TRBJ1-2,TRBV5-1,-,TGCGCCAGCAGCTTGGGGCAGCGATCCGCTAACTATGGCTACACCTTC,CASSLGQRSANYGYTF
-,TRBJ1-2,TRBV27,TRBD1,TGTGCCAGCAGTTTTCTTACGACAGGGGACTATGGCTACACCTTC,CASSFLTTGDYGYTF
-,TRBJ2-1,TRBV7-9,-,TGTGCCAGCACCGCCACCCGACAGGCCAATGAGCAGTTCTTC,CASTATRQANEQFF
-,TRBJ1-1,TRBV10-2,-,TGCGCCAGCAGTGTGGGGGGGGACACTGAAGCTTTCTTT,CASSVGGDTEAFF
-,TRBJ2-7,TRBV27,TRBD2,TGTGCCAGCAAGTTGGCCGCGGCGGGAGTAAAGGCGAACTTC,CASKLAAAGVKANF
-,TRBJ2-1,TRBV3-1/TRBV3-2,TRBD2,TGTGCCAGCAGCTTAGCGGGAGGGGTCAATGAGCAGTTCTTC,CASSLAGGVNEQFF
-,TRBJ1-1,TRBV2,-,TGTGCCAGCAGATCAGCGGGGGGAGCGAACACTGAAGCTTTCTTT,CASRSAGGANTEAFF
few,TRBJ2-1,TRBV6-5,-,TGTGCCAGCAGTCCAGGGGTGGGCCTCCAGTTCTTC,CASSPGVGLQFF
-,TRBJ2-3,TRBV5-4,TRBD2,TGTGCCAGCAGCTACCGGGACCTAGCGGGAGATACGCAGTATTTT,CASSYRDLAGDTQYF
-,TRBJ1-5,TRBV3-1/TRBV3-2,TRBD1,TGTGCCAGCAGCCAAGGGACAGGGGCAAGTCAGCCCCAGCATTTT,CASSQGTGASQPQHF
-,TRBJ2-7,TRBV6-2/TRBV6-3,-,TGTGCCAGCAGTCGGACTGGATCCTACGAGCAGTACTTC,CASSRTGSYEQYF
once,TRBJ2-1,TRBV5-1,TRBD2,TGCGCCAGCAGCGGCCAGGGAGGGTTGTACAACAATGAGCAGTTCTTC,CASSGQGGLYNNEQFF
-,TRBJ1-5,TRBV12-3/TRBV12-4,-,TGTGCCAGCAGACGACTCAATCAGCCCCAGCATTTT,CASRRLNQPQHF
-,TRBJ1-3,TRBV7-2,-,TGTGCCAGCAGCGCGACAGTGAACGAGAACACCATATATTTT,CASSATVNENTIYF
few,TRBJ1-5,TRBV19,-,TGTGCCAGTCGGGGGAGGGTCAATCAGCCCCAGCATTTT,CASRGRVNQPQHF
-,TRBJ2-2,TRBV10-1,TRBD2,TGCGCCAGCAGCCGGGAGGGCTCTTCCGGGGAGCTGTTTTTT,CASSREGSSGELFF
once,TRBJ1-2,TRBV12-3/TRBV12-4,-,TGTGCCAGCAGTTTGATGAGTTGGTATGGCTACACCTTC,CASSLMSWYGYTF
-,TRBJ2-2,TRBV25-1,-,TGTGCCAGCAGTGAAACAGGGTCCCCTCCCCTCAAGCTGTTTTTT,CASSETGSPPLKLFF
-,TRBJ2-1,TRBV4-1,-,TGCGCCAGCAGCCAGGGACTCCTTTTTTCCTACAATGAGCAGTTCTTC,CASSQGLLFSYNEQFF
few,TRBJ2-1,TRBV5-8,TRBD2,TGTGCCAGCAGAACTATAGCGGGAGTATCCTACAATGAGCAGTTCTTC,CASRTIAGVSYNEQFF
-,TRBJ2-5,TRBV5-5,TRBD2,TGTGCCAGCAGCACCGGACTAGCCTTTCTTCAAGAGACCCAGTACTTC,CASSTGLAFLQETQYF
-,TRBJ1-6,TRBV14,-,TGTGCCAGCAGCCAAGAGGGGCGCCGGAATTCACCCCTCCACTTT,CASSQEGRRNSPLHF